The rows below give T cell receptor beta chains drawn from one sample of a study of cytomegalovirus exposure and HLA in healthy donors. Measured with immunoSEQ multiplex PCR; TCRdb has only the in-frame clones, and not every one. Altogether fewer than 200,000 clones are present, roughly four fifths being singletons, with the ten largest covering 1.6%. The sequenced material came from PBMCs. The receptor source for this set is a man between 45 and 60 years old in good health and CMV-seronegative. Each CDR3 is given with its conserved first and last residue. D genes are given only for firm matches. Clone size is not always given. Where it is, it says once, few, many or a class for expanded clones.

J gene: TRBJ1-5; CDR3 length: 13; V gene: TRBV27; clone size: -; D gene: -; CDR3 protein: CASSNRFYQPQHF; CDR3 DNA: TGTGCCAGCAGTAACAGGTTTTATCAGCCCCAGCATTTT
J gene: TRBJ2-7; CDR3 length: 12; V gene: TRBV28; clone size: few; D gene: -; CDR3 protein: CASSFSSYEQYF; CDR3 DNA: TGTGCCAGCAGTTTTTCCTCCTACGAGCAGTACTTC
J gene: TRBJ1-2; CDR3 length: 13; V gene: TRBV29-1; clone size: -; D gene: TRBD1; CDR3 protein: CSAGRPGGHGYTF; CDR3 DNA: TGCAGCGCAGGACGGCCAGGGGGCCATGGCTACACCTTC
J gene: TRBJ2-7; CDR3 length: 13; V gene: TRBV6-6; clone size: -; D gene: -; CDR3 protein: CASSYSLGYEQYF; CDR3 DNA: TGTGCCAGCAGTTACAGCCTAGGCTACGAGCAGTACTTC
J gene: TRBJ2-7; CDR3 length: 14; V gene: TRBV18; clone size: -; D gene: -; CDR3 protein: CASSPPRHRYEQYF; CDR3 DNA: TGTGCCAGCTCACCACCGCGGCATCGCTACGAGCAGTACTTC
J gene: TRBJ2-3; CDR3 length: 15; V gene: TRBV7-2; clone size: few; D gene: -; CDR3 protein: CASSPRGGGTDTQYF; CDR3 DNA: TGTGCCAGCAGCCCAAGAGGCGGGGGCACAGATACGCAGTATTTT
J gene: TRBJ2-5; CDR3 length: 17; V gene: TRBV11-2; clone size: -; D gene: TRBD2; CDR3 protein: CASSLPEGLAGRETQYF; CDR3 DNA: TGTGCCAGCAGCCTGCCAGAGGGACTAGCGGGACGAGAGACCCAGTACTTC
J gene: TRBJ1-2; CDR3 length: 14; V gene: TRBV6-6; clone size: -; D gene: -; CDR3 protein: CASSYSGGNYGYTF; CDR3 DNA: TGTGCCAGCAGTTACTCGGGAGGGAACTATGGCTACACCTTC
J gene: TRBJ1-1; CDR3 length: 14; V gene: TRBV19; clone size: -; D gene: -; CDR3 protein: CASSVGQGPTEAFF; CDR3 DNA: TGTGCCAGTAGTGTGGGGCAGGGTCCCACTGAAGCTTTCTTT
J gene: TRBJ2-7; CDR3 length: 14; V gene: TRBV7-2; clone size: -; D gene: -; CDR3 protein: CASSFGTEAGEQYF; CDR3 DNA: TGTGCCAGCAGCTTCGGGACAGAGGCGGGGGAGCAGTACTTC
J gene: TRBJ2-7; CDR3 length: 15; V gene: TRBV5-1; clone size: -; D gene: TRBD1; CDR3 protein: CASSLGQGMPHEQYF; CDR3 DNA: TGCGCCAGCAGCTTGGGACAGGGTATGCCCCACGAGCAGTACTTC